This entry lists 31 T cell receptor beta chains sequenced from one sample in a study of coeliac disease. Profiling relied on immunoSEQ multiplex PCR, and the TCRdb table lists in-frame clones only, not all of them. Altogether roughly 970 clones are present, under 70% being singletons, with the ten largest covering about 20%. The specimen was intraepithelial lymphocytes from the gut. Receptors were obtained from a human donor without celiac disease.

The rearrangement uses TRBV9 and TRBJ2-1, with 11 positions matching TRBD1. CDR1 is SGDLS, CDR2 YYNGEE, per germline. This CDR3 comprises 15 residues. V dropped 4 bases and J dropped 8; count of bases not matched to a gene: 8. The chain's CDR3 is CASSPRDRGYYEQFF. CDR3 coding DNA: TGTGCCAGCAGCCCCCGGGACAGGGGGTACTATGAGCAGTTCTTC.

Of note for this clone: Other DNA sequences in the sample encode the same CDR3. The rearrangement uses TRBV9 and TRBJ2-7, with D possibly TRBD2 on 6 matching bases. This CDR3 is built from 13 residues. CDR1 is SGDLS and CDR2 is YYNGEE in the germline V gene. The V and J ends lost 0 bases and 5 bases respectively, with 9 bases between them. In nucleotides, the CDR3 is TGTGCCAGCAGCGTAGCTTGGGGGGACGAGCAGTACTTC. This sequence encodes CASSVAWGDEQYF.

The J gene is TRBJ2-1, the V gene TRBV19; 10 bases fit TRBD2. Germline trimming cut 6 bases from V and 10 bases from J; bases unmatched to any gene: 9. This CDR3 comprises 14 residues. Germline CDR1 LNHDA, CDR2 SQIVND (reference sequence). CDR3 bases: TGTGCCAGTAGGGGAGCGGGGGGGCCGCGGGAGCAGTTCTTC. This sequence encodes CASRGAGGPREQFF.

V gene TRBV27 combines with J gene TRBJ1-5, with D possibly being TRBD1 (5 bases). CDR3 length equals 13 residues. The germline V gene has CDR1 MNHEY and CDR2 SMNVEV (reference sequence). Trimming pared 11 bases from V and 0 bases from J, leaving 11 bases between. The CDR3 coding sequence is TGTGCCTCCGGGGGAGATAGCAATCAGCCCCAGCATTTT. This translates into CASGGDSNQPQHF.

V is TRBV7-9 and J is TRBJ2-7, with 7 bases aligning to TRBD2. J lost 3 bases, V lost 5 bases, and 7 bases had no gene match. The CDR3 is 14 residues long. Per germline, CDR1 SEHNR and CDR2 FQNEAQ (reference sequence). The CDR3 protein is CASSVAGDGYEQYF. CDR3 bases: TGTGCCAGCAGCGTTGCGGGGGACGGCTACGAGCAGTACTTC.

The chain uses TRBV10-2 and TRBJ2-5; maybe TRBD2 (6 bases). The CDR3 runs 12 residues. In germline, CDR1 is WSHSY, CDR2 SAAADI. V lost 7 bases, J lost 7 bases, and 13 bases lay in between. The CDR3 region is CASTDERATQYF. DNA of the CDR3: TGCGCCAGCACAGATGAGCGGGCGACCCAGTACTTC.

The table lists this clone with a count of one. The genes are TRBV11-2 and TRBJ1-2; 7 bases align to TRBD1. The germline gives CDR1 SGHAT, CDR2 FQNNGV. The CDR3 loop spans 15 amino acids. With V trimmed by 5 bases and J by 4 bases, 10 bases remained unmatched. CDR3 amino acids: CASSPSRDSTYGYTF. The CDR3 DNA follows: TGTGCCAGCAGCCCGTCTCGGGACAGTACCTATGGCTACACCTTC. The full variable domain, in which reference TRBV11-2 and TRBJ1-2 provide the parts outside the CDR3, is EAGVAQSPRYKIIEKRQSVAFWCNPISGHATLYWYQQILGQGPKLLIQFQNNGVVDDSQLPKDRFSAERLKGVDSTLKIQPAKLEDSAVYLCASSPSRDSTYGYTFGSGTRLTVV.

The CDR3 region is CSARTTGADYGYTF. As DNA, the CDR3 is TGCAGCGCCAGAACGACAGGGGCGGACTATGGCTACACCTTC. The rearrangement uses TRBV29-1 and TRBJ1-2; 8 bases line up with TRBD1. The CDR3 is made up of 14 amino acids. CDR1 and CDR2 (germline): SQVTM, ANQGSEA. V shed 7 bases, J shed 3 bases, and the junction held 10 bases outside the gene matches.

The chain links TRBV7-9 to TRBJ1-6; the D is unclear. The CDR3 runs 17 residues. CDR1 is SEHNR and CDR2 is FQNEAQ in the germline V gene (reference sequence). V was clipped by 0 bases and J by 6 bases, with 15 bases between them. Here the CDR3 DNA reads TGTGCCAGCAGCTTAGCGATCGCCTCCTGGGCTAATTCACCCCTCCACTTT. The encoded protein is CASSLAIASWANSPLHF.

The chain has TRBV4-1 and TRBJ2-5; 8 positions match TRBD2. Unmatched junction bases numbered 9, after V lost 1 base and J lost 2 bases. Germline V gives CDR1 MGHRA, CDR2 YSYEKL. The CDR3 is 17 amino acids. CDR3 DNA: TGCGCCAGCAGCCAAGCTACGGGGGGGTGGGAACAAGAGACCCAGTACTTC. Protein product: CASSQATGGWEQETQYF.

The chain links TRBV19 to TRBJ1-1; TRBD1 matches 9 bases. This CDR3 has 15 amino acids. Germline-derived CDR1 and CDR2 are LNHDA and SQIVND (reference sequence). V lost 5 bases, J lost 3 bases, and 7 bases stayed unmatched. The CDR3 spells CASSRVWTGDTEAFF. The CDR3 bases are TGTGCCAGTAGTCGTGTTTGGACAGGGGACACTGAAGCTTTCTTT.

The chain combines TRBV5-8 with TRBJ2-2, with 7 bases matching TRBD1. Unmatched junction bases numbered 8, after V lost 4 bases and J lost 2 bases. This CDR3 region has 16 residues. Germline lookup yields CDR1 SGHTS and CDR2 YDEGEE. CDR3 region: CASSREGQINTGELFF. The DNA for the CDR3 is TGTGCCAGCAGCAGAGAGGGACAGATCAACACCGGGGAGCTGTTTTTT.

This clone has a handful of counts. The J gene is TRBJ2-7, the V gene TRBV10-2; 9 bases agree with TRBD2. The V gene's germline CDR1 is WSHSY and CDR2 SAAADI. The ends lost 6 bases at V and 4 bases at J; junction bases unmatched: 16. The CDR3 contains 17 residues. The CDR3 spells CASRGAVGGGAWYEQYF. CDR3 coding DNA: TGCGCCAGCAGAGGGGCAGTCGGCGGGGGGGCCTGGTACGAGCAGTACTTC.

The rearrangement links TRBV6-1 to TRBJ2-1; D is possibly TRBD1 (6 bases). Trimming shortened V by 10 bases and J by 6 bases, and 22 bases separated the two germline ends. The CDR3 covers 15 residues. Looked up from germline, CDR1 is MNHNS and CDR2 is SASEGT. The CDR3 spells CATQAWQGSGNEQFF. CDR3 DNA sequence: TGTGCCACCCAAGCTTGGCAGGGGTCGGGCAATGAGCAGTTCTTC.

The chain combines TRBV27 with TRBJ2-7, with D unresolved. Per germline, CDR1 MNHEY and CDR2 SMNVEV (reference sequence). CDR3 length equals 13 residues. Trimming left V 3 bases short and J 1 base short, with 7 bases between. The CDR3 reads CASSFSRSYEQYF. CDR3 DNA: TGTGCCAGCAGTTTCAGCAGGTCCTACGAGCAGTACTTC.

This clone has only one observation. The genes are TRBV5-6 and TRBJ2-3, with D unclear. CDR1 and CDR2 (germline): SGHDT, YYEEEE. V was shortened by 4 bases and J by 3 bases, with 3 bases between the two germline ends. There are 11 residues in the CDR3. The CDR3 DNA follows: TGTGCCAGCAGCCTTACAGATACGCAGTATTTT. Protein product: CASSLTDTQYF.

The CDR3 is CAWRGQGSYNSPLHF. The CDR3 bases are TGTGCCTGGAGGGGCCAGGGGTCCTATAATTCACCCCTCCACTTT. The chain combines TRBV30 with TRBJ1-6; perhaps TRBD1 as D (6 bases). Between the trimmed V and J ends, which lost 3 bases and 1 base, there was a span of 10 bases. The CDR3 is made up of 15 amino acids. Germline-derived CDR1 and CDR2 are GTSNPN and SVGIG (reference sequence).

The chain couples TRBV4-1 to TRBJ1-1, with D possibly TRBD1 on 6 matching bases. This CDR3 spans 15 amino acids. V was pared by 1 base and J by 5 bases, with 14 bases between. Germline V gene sequence: CDR1 MGHRA, CDR2 YSYEKL. This CDR3 is CASSQVSGGRTEAFF. CDR3 nucleotides: TGCGCCAGCAGCCAAGTGAGTGGGGGCAGAACTGAAGCTTTCTTT.

The chain employs TRBV19 and TRBJ1-5; D is unresolved. This CDR3 is built from 12 residues. V lost 1 base, J lost 10 bases, and 8 bases lay in between. CDR1 is LNHDA and CDR2 is SQIVND in the germline V gene (reference sequence). CDR3 coding DNA: TGTGCCAGTAGTATAGCCAACGGTCCCCAGCATTTT. It encodes CASSIANGPQHF.

The chain joins TRBV27 to TRBJ2-1; 8 bases map to TRBD2. V lost 10 bases to trimming and J lost 5 bases; unmatched junction nucleotides: 10. The CDR3 is made up of 14 amino acids. Germline V CDR1 and CDR2: MNHEY, SMNVEV (reference sequence). The CDR3, as DNA: TGTGCCACTACCCGAGGGACTAGTAACAATGAGCAGTTCTTC. Translating it yields CATTRGTSNNEQFF.

The chain combines TRBV6-1 with TRBJ1-5, with TRBD1 identical over 7 bases. CDR3 length equals 14 residues. The trim removed 7 bases at V and 1 base at J, leaving 4 bases unmatched. CDR1 is MNHNS and CDR2 is SASEGT in the germline V gene. The DNA for the CDR3 is TGTGCCAGCAATCCGACAGGGAGCAATCAGCCCCAGCATTTT. Its protein is CASNPTGSNQPQHF.

V and J are TRBV27 and TRBJ2-5; perhaps TRBD2 as D (5 bases). The CDR3 covers 15 residues. Per the germline V gene, CDR1 is MNHEY and CDR2 is SMNVEV (reference sequence). V was shortened by 5 bases and J by 1 base, with 14 bases between the two germline ends. The CDR3 reads CASSDHSALQETQYF. In DNA, the CDR3 is TGTGCCAGCAGTGATCATAGCGCACTCCAAGAGACCCAGTACTTC.

The V gene is TRBV7-2, the J gene TRBJ2-7; no firm D call. Trimming cost V 1 base and J 2 bases, with 6 bases left between them. Per germline, CDR1 SGHTA and CDR2 FQGNSA. The CDR3 has 13 residues. DNA of the CDR3: TGTGCCAGCAGCTTAGTAAATCCCTACGAGCAGTACTTC. It yields the protein CASSLVNPYEQYF.

This chain joins TRBV2 and TRBJ2-1; 7 nucleotides match TRBD2. This CDR3 spans 15 amino acids. Trimming removed 8 bases from V and 0 bases from J; junction bases left unmatched: 7. Germline V lookup: CDR1 SNHLY, CDR2 FYNNEI. The DNA for the CDR3 is TGTGCCAGCGTACGGAGCGGGATCTCCTACAATGAGCAGTTCTTC. It yields the protein CASVRSGISYNEQFF.

The V and J genes are TRBV4-3 and TRBJ2-7, with TRBD1 matching 7 bases. Germline CDR1 is LGHNA and CDR2 is YSLEER. Germline trimming cut 1 base from V and 1 base from J; bases unmatched to any gene: 4. The CDR3 runs to 15 residues. The CDR3 coding sequence is TGCGCCAGCAGCCAAGGACAGGGAATATCCTACGAGCAGTACTTC. Residues: CASSQGQGISYEQYF.

The chain joins TRBV7-9 to TRBJ2-5; 12 positions match TRBD1. The V gene end was trimmed by 4 bases and the J gene end by 5 bases; junction bases not matched to a gene: 5. The CDR3 totals 15 residues. CDR1 and CDR2 from the germline V gene are SEHNR and FQNEAQ (reference sequence). The CDR3 coding sequence is TGTGCCAGCAGCTCAGGGACAGGGGGCGAGGAGACCCAGTACTTC. It codes for CASSSGTGGEETQYF.

The chain recombines TRBV11-2 with TRBJ1-4; D not certain. Germline V gives CDR1 SGHAT, CDR2 FQNNGV. CDR3 length: 15 amino acids. V was clipped by 5 bases and J by 0 bases, with 10 bases between them. Here the CDR3 reads CASSPAGATNEKLFF. The CDR3, as DNA: TGTGCCAGCAGCCCAGCCGGAGCAACTAATGAAAAACTGTTTTTT.

The chain uses TRBV12-2 and TRBJ2-1; the table gives TRBD2 as D, unverified against the DNA. TRBV12-2 is a pseudogene. The CDR3 has 17 amino acids. In DNA, the CDR3 is TGTGCAAGTCGCGACAGATCCGGGACTAGCGGGGGGAATGAGCAGTTCTTC. The encoded protein is CASRDRSGTSGGNEQFF.

The chain combines TRBV11-3 with TRBJ1-2, with D perhaps TRBD1 (6 bases). The V end was cut by 8 bases, the J end by 3 bases, with 16 bases between. The CDR3 is made up of 14 amino acids. Germline V lookup: CDR1 SGHNT, CDR2 YENEEA. The CDR3 region has the DNA TGTGCCAGCCTTGGGCCGGGGGGCGACTATGGCTACACCTTC. Its translation is CASLGPGGDYGYTF. Filled out from reference TRBV11-3 and TRBJ1-2, the complete variable domain reads EAGVVQSPRYKIIEKKQPVAFWCNPISGHNTLYWYLQNLGQGPELLIRYENEEAVDDSQLPKDRFSAERLKGVDSTLKIQPAELGDSAVYLCASLGPGGDYGYTFGSGTRLTVV.

The chain links TRBV4-1 to TRBJ1-2; the match to TRBD1 covers 7 bases. The CDR3 spans 16 residues. Unmatched junction bases numbered 12, after V lost 0 bases and J lost 8 bases. Looked up from germline, CDR1 is MGHRA and CDR2 is YSYEKL. As DNA, the CDR3 is TGCGCCAGCAGCCAAGATCCCACAGGGGCCGCCCTCGGCTACACCTTC. It codes for CASSQDPTGAALGYTF.

The rearrangement uses TRBV27 and TRBJ1-4; no clear D. The CDR3 totals 12 residues. Trimming shortened V by 8 bases and J by 8 bases, and 12 bases separated the two germline ends. Germline values: CDR1 MNHEY, CDR2 SMNVEV (reference sequence). The CDR3 sequence is CASGILGEKLFF. The CDR3 DNA sequence: TGTGCCAGCGGTATCCTAGGAGAAAAACTGTTTTTT.